The rows below give T cell receptor beta chains drawn from one sample of a study of blood T cell repertoires in COVID-19. Assay used: immunoSEQ multiplex PCR; TCRdb lists only in-frame clones, some missing. The repertoire holds around 130,000 clones, with roughly 84% as singletons. Material: peripheral blood. These receptors all stem from a young man with COVID-19, enrolled during active disease. Both conserved end residues are part of each CDR3. The order of the fields is J gene, V gene, D gene, clone size, CDR3 DNA, CDR3 protein. A D gene is named only where the DNA matches it firmly. Clone size is not always given. Where it is, it says once, few, many or a class for expanded clones.

TRBJ2-5	TRBV20-1	TRBD2	-	TGCAGTGCTAGTGGGTCGACTAGCGGGGGCCAAGAGACCCAGTACTTC	CSASGSTSGGQETQYF
TRBJ2-7	TRBV6-2/TRBV6-3	TRBD1	-	TGTGCCAGCAGTTCCGACAGGGTTGAGCAGTACTTC	CASSSDRVEQYF
TRBJ2-2	TRBV6-4	TRBD1	many	TGTGCCAGCAGTGACTCTGGGACAGGGATAACCGGGGAGCTGTTTTTT	CASSDSGTGITGELFF
TRBJ2-3	TRBV7-6	TRBD2	-	TGTGCCAGCAGCTCCCTAGCGGGAGGGCCGAATACGCAGTATTTT	CASSSLAGGPNTQYF
TRBJ2-7	TRBV10-3	TRBD1	-	TGTGCCATCAGTGACCTGGACAGGGGCTACGAGCAGTACTTC	CAISDLDRGYEQYF
TRBJ2-7	TRBV5-4	TRBD1	-	TGTGCCAGCAGCCCGGGACAGGGTGGTTACGAGCAGTACTTC	CASSPGQGGYEQYF
TRBJ2-7	TRBV7-3	TRBD1	once	TGTGCCAGCAGCTGGGGACAGGGCTACGAGCAGTACTTC	CASSWGQGYEQYF
TRBJ2-6	TRBV6-5	-	-	TGTGCCAGCACCTCCAGCTCTGGGGCCAACGTCCTGACTTTC	CASTSSSGANVLTF
TRBJ2-1	TRBV27	TRBD1	-	TGTGCCAGCAGTTGGACAGGTTACAATGAGCAGTTCTTC	CASSWTGYNEQFF
TRBJ1-2	TRBV5-4	TRBD1	-	TGTGCCAGCAGTGATTCTCCGGGACAGTCGTACTATGGCTACACCTTC	CASSDSPGQSYYGYTF
TRBJ2-1	TRBV9	-	-	TGTGCCAGCAGCGGGAGCGGGACAGAGCAGTTCTTC	CASSGSGTEQFF
TRBJ2-7	TRBV28	-	-	TGTGCCAGCAGTTTCGTTTCGGAGGCATACGAGCAGTACTTC	CASSFVSEAYEQYF
TRBJ2-7	TRBV27	-	-	TGTGCCAGCAGTTTATTGGGCGGGAAGGGCTCCTACGAGCAGTACTTC	CASSLLGGKGSYEQYF
TRBJ2-3	TRBV13	-	-	TGTGCCAGCAGCCAGACTCGTTTAGGCACAGATACGCAGTATTTT	CASSQTRLGTDTQYF
TRBJ1-6	TRBV28	TRBD1	-	TGTGCCAGCAGTTCACCACAGGGGCCCCGTGGAGTCCTCCACTTT	CASSSPQGPRGVLHF
TRBJ2-1	TRBV4-1	-	-	TGCGCCAGCAGCCCCGGGTGGGTTGAGCAGTTCTTC	CASSPGWVEQFF
TRBJ2-7	TRBV3-1/TRBV3-2	TRBD2	-	TGTGCCAGCAGCCCCAGCGGGGTCTCCTACGAGCAGTACTTC	CASSPSGVSYEQYF
TRBJ1-5	TRBV14	-	once	TGTGCCAGCAGCCTCCCGGATCAGCCCCAGCATTTT	CASSLPDQPQHF
TRBJ2-7	TRBV11-2	TRBD1	once	TGTGCCAGCAGCCCCAGACAGGGGGCCAGTTTAGAGTACTTC	CASSPRQGASLEYF
TRBJ1-5	TRBV7-9	-	once	TGTGCCAGCAGCCAGAGGAGAGATCAGCCCCAGCATTTT	CASSQRRDQPQHF
TRBJ2-3	TRBV5-4	-	-	TGTGCCAGCAGCTATGGCCAGGGAAACACAGATACGCAGTATTTT	CASSYGQGNTDTQYF
TRBJ2-1	TRBV7-2	-	-	TGTGCCAGCAGCTTAGGAGCGCCCCTAGGTGAGCAGTTCTTC	CASSLGAPLGEQFF
TRBJ2-5	TRBV5-1	TRBD1	once	TGCGCCAGCAGCTGGGGGACAGGGGGCAGAGAGACCCAGTACTTC	CASSWGTGGRETQYF
TRBJ1-5	TRBV5-1	-	-	TGCGCCAGCAGCTCTCGGTCCGGGCAGCCCCAGCATTTT	CASSSRSGQPQHF
TRBJ1-5	TRBV7-3	-	-	TGTGCCAGCAGCTTAACCTCGGGACAAGCGCAGCCCCAGCATTTT	CASSLTSGQAQPQHF
TRBJ2-6	TRBV19	TRBD1	once	TGTGCCAGTAGGCCCCCGGGACAGGTGGCTGGGGCCAACGTCCTGACTTTC	CASRPPGQVAGANVLTF
TRBJ2-1	TRBV7-2	TRBD1	once	TGTGCCAGCAGCCTACTCGGACAGGGAGTCGACAATGAGCAGTTCTTC	CASSLLGQGVDNEQFF
TRBJ2-1	TRBV6-5	TRBD2	-	TGTGCCAGCACTAGTAGCGGGGGCACCTACAATGAGCAGTTCTTC	CASTSSGGTYNEQFF
TRBJ2-7	TRBV6-5	-	-	TGTGCCAGCGCTATCGGCTACGAGCAGTACTTC	CASAIGYEQYF
TRBJ1-2	TRBV7-9	-	-	TGTGCCAGCAGCTTAGTGGCAGGGCATGGCTACACCTTC	CASSLVAGHGYTF
TRBJ1-1	TRBV12-3/TRBV12-4	-	once	TGTGCCAGCAGTTTTCGGACTGAAGCTTTCTTT	CASSFRTEAFF
TRBJ2-1	TRBV5-5	-	once	TGTGCCAGCAGCATCGGGACTTCATACAATGGGCAGTTCTTC	CASSIGTSYNGQFF
TRBJ2-4	TRBV5-8	TRBD1	-	TGTGCCAGCAGCTTGTACGACAGGGGTCCCTTCTTAGCCAAAAACATTCAGTACTTC	CASSLYDRGPFLAKNIQYF
TRBJ1-1	TRBV28	-	-	TGTGCCAGCAGTTTATCGGATCGGGTAGGAGCTTTCTTT	CASSLSDRVGAFF
TRBJ2-7	TRBV9	TRBD1	-	TGTGCCAGCAGCTCCCGAATACAGGGGAACGAGCAGTACTTC	CASSSRIQGNEQYF
TRBJ2-1	TRBV19	-	-	TGTGCCAGTAGTACGAGTAATGAGCAGTTCTTC	CASSTSNEQFF
TRBJ1-6	TRBV6-5	-	-	TGTGCCAGCATCCGGGACACCAATTCACCCCTCCACTTT	CASIRDTNSPLHF
TRBJ2-5	TRBV12-3/TRBV12-4	TRBD2	-	TGTGCCAGCGGAGCGGGAAAAGAGACCCAGTACTTC	CASGAGKETQYF
TRBJ2-4	TRBV10-3	-	-	TGTGCCATCAGTGCCAGGGGCTGGGACATTCAGTACTTC	CAISARGWDIQYF
TRBJ1-2	TRBV28	-	-	TGTGCCAGCAGTCAAAACCAGGGATATGGCTACACCTTC	CASSQNQGYGYTF
TRBJ2-7	TRBV10-2	-	-	TGCGCCAGCAGTGAAGGGAGTACCTACGAGCAGTACTTC	CASSEGSTYEQYF
TRBJ2-7	TRBV10-2	TRBD2	-	TGCGCCAGCACCGGAGCGGGAGCGCACTACGAGCAGTACTTC	CASTGAGAHYEQYF
TRBJ2-1	TRBV7-2	-	-	TGTGCCAGCAGCTTAGCCCTGGAGCAGTTCTTC	CASSLALEQFF
TRBJ2-7	TRBV4-3	TRBD2	-	TGCGCCAGCAGCCCGCACTGGGACTATTCGGCCTACGAGCAGTACTTC	CASSPHWDYSAYEQYF
TRBJ1-4	TRBV28	-	once	TGTGCCAGCAGCCTGAGGGCCCAAGAGCGAAAACTGTTTTTT	CASSLRAQERKLFF